The clone carrying this TCR beta chain was observed a few times. Its target is not known. The genes and germline here are from mouse. With the read ending 4 residues before the CDR3 end, the germline J gene is used to fill in that end. The sample comes from a study of CD8+ T cells in alopecia areata. As for the study in general: Approximately 6-11-week-old female C3H/HeJ mice were grafted with skin from spontaneously alopecic approximately 6-13-month-old C3H/HeJ graft donors.

Germline assignment: CDR1 FNHDT and CDR2 SITEND (reference sequence). This CDR3 contains 15 residues. Pooled cutaneous lymph node cells were sorted using CD4, CD8alpha, NKG2D, NKG2ACE and other markers. Extraction and reverse transcription of RNA yielded cDNA as the sequencing template. The repertoire was sequenced with immunoSEQ multiplex PCR; TCRdb's copy has only in-frame clones and lacks some. Listed for the sample are more than 250,000 clones, none seen a single time. Findings and limits, study-wide: The study found higher clonality in lesional than normal scalp, especially in alopecia totalis/universalis. Normal-skin resident alphabeta T cells also appear among scalp sample sequences.

The genes are TRBV19 and TRBJ2-5, with 9 bases aligning to TRBD1. This sequence was found in a C3H/HeJ mouse with alopecia areata. This strain's MHC haplotype is H2-k. The sample consisted of CD4+ T cells sorted from a lymph node. The part of the CDR3 DNA that was read is TGTGCCAGCAGTATAACAGGGGGCGATGGAGAC. This encodes CASSITGGDGD. Given in full, the CDR3 is CASSITGGDGDTQYF.